Listed below are T cell receptor beta chains from one sample, sequenced in a study of shared clonotypes between healthy human individuals. The protocol was immunoSEQ multiplex PCR, while the TCRdb copy is restricted to in-frame clones and leaves out a portion. Here the sample spans about 530,000 clones, almost 80% being singletons. Sequences were obtained from PBMCs. Every receptor here comes from a woman between 35 and 50 years old in good health. Some clones in this sample may be carry-over from other donors' samples. Each CDR3 is given with its conserved first and last residue. The order of the fields is clone size, D gene, J gene, V gene, CDR3 DNA, CDR3 protein. A D gene is named only where the DNA matches it firmly. Expanded clones get a size class; other rows say once, few or many, or leave the size out.

>NA|NA|TRBJ2-3|TRBV6-6
TGTGCCAGCAGTTACTCCGGGACCAAAAGCACAGATACGCAGTATTTT
CASSYSGTKSTDTQYF
>NA|TRBD1|TRBJ1-1|TRBV30
TGTGCCTGGGGCGGGGGACAGGGGCGGACTGAAGCTTTCTTT
CAWGGGQGRTEAFF
>NA|NA|TRBJ2-3|TRBV2
TGTGCCAGCAGTGTCTCCTTAGACCCAGTAAATCCAGATACGCAGTATTTT
CASSVSLDPVNPDTQYF
>once|NA|TRBJ1-3|TRBV6-1
TGTGCCAGCAGTTTCGTAGTTCCTAGAAACACCATATATTTT
CASSFVVPRNTIYF
>NA|NA|TRBJ1-6|TRBV28
TGTGCCAGCAGTTCCGGGGGGAGGGGAATTGCACCCCTCCACTTT
CASSSGGRGIAPLHF
>NA|NA|TRBJ2-1|TRBV6-1
TGTGCCAGCAGTGAAGTACTAAACAATGAGCAGTTCTTC
CASSEVLNNEQFF
>NA|NA|TRBJ1-6|TRBV29-1
TGCAGCGTTGAACCCAGCCCGGGTTCACCCCTCCACTTT
CSVEPSPGSPLHF
>once|TRBD1|TRBJ2-2|TRBV19
TGTGCCAGTAGCCCTCCCGGACAGGTTGGGGGAGGGGAGCTGTTTTTT
CASSPPGQVGGGELFF
>NA|NA|TRBJ2-1|TRBV4-3
TGCGCCAGCAGCCAAGATATCGGTAAACTTCCCAAACTCAATGAGCAGTTCTTC
CASSQDIGKLPKLNEQFF
>NA|NA|TRBJ1-1|TRBV29-1
TGCAGCGTTGAAGTCCGACGGGACACTGAAGCTTTCTTT
CSVEVRRDTEAFF
>many|NA|TRBJ2-6|TRBV6-5
TGTGCCAGCAGGTCTAGAATCGCTGGGGCCAACGTCCTGACTTTC
CASRSRIAGANVLTF
>NA|TRBD1|TRBJ2-3|TRBV11-2
TGTGCCAGCAGCTTAGGCCTACAGGGGGCGAGGAGAGATACGCAGTATTTT
CASSLGLQGARRDTQYF
>NA|NA|TRBJ2-3|TRBV27
TGTGCCAGCAGTCCCCGGGCCCAAACCCATACGCAGTATTTT
CASSPRAQTHTQYF
>once|TRBD2|TRBJ2-7|TRBV28
TGTGCCAGCAGTAAAAGGACTAGCACCTACGAGCAGTACTTC
CASSKRTSTYEQYF
>NA|NA|TRBJ2-3|TRBV28
TGTGCCAGCAGGGGTGCCAGAATCCCAGATACGCAGTATTTT
CASRGARIPDTQYF
>NA|NA|TRBJ2-6|TRBV7-6
TGTGCCAGCAGCTTGTCGAGAGCCCCCTCTGGGGCCAACGTCCTGACTTTC
CASSLSRAPSGANVLTF